This TCR beta chain was documented in a study of blood T cell repertoires in COVID-19 (dated by TCRdb to about 2020). Turning to the overall study: Samples from collaborators originated in the United States, Italy and Spain and spanned both the acute and convalescent phases of COVID-19. The material from the prospective study consisted of cDNA or gDNA derived from T cells, B-cell-depleted T cells, or PBMCs. Deeply sampled blood TCRbeta repertoires from subjects exposed to, actively infected with, or recovered from COVID-19 were included in the dataset. The repertoires were made available in a free public database intended to serve as a resource for research on the immune response to SARS-CoV-2. The samples were drawn from two sources: the first 160 participants of the ongoing ImmuneRACE study, and fewer than 1,500 subjects contributed by 6 global collaborators. Sample metadata almost always included a de-identified subject ID, COVID-19 status, age in years and sex. HLA class I and class II types, where available, came from metadata supplied by the sample provider rather than from assay-based typing. What the study reported, not specific to this receptor: Clinical and demographic metadata were provided uncurated, with the amount varying by source and participant.

The collaborating institutions used their own protocols to collect whole blood in K2EDTA tubes. Collaborator samples were shipped for TCRbeta analysis as frozen whole blood, isolated PBMCs, or DNA extracted from either sample type. As regards this clone: It has no known antigen specificity. No base qualities exist here, and no much larger clone lies one base off it.

TCRbeta CDR3 regions were amplified from genomic DNA by means of the immunoSEQ Assay, a bias-controlled multiplex PCR. On the study's bioinformatics: Within the assay, amplification of reference gene primers was used to estimate how many nucleated cells each sample contained. Sequence reads were collapsed and filtered to measure the absolute abundance of every unique TCRbeta CDR3 rearrangement. For each sample, productive Simpson clonality was calculated as the square root of Simpson's diversity index across productive rearrangements. Entries here come from immuneACCESS through TCRdb and include only in-frame sequences with V and J called. Some clones fail to appear in such tables; in the studies checked, an unresolved V gene covers under half of the shortfall, and the cause of the remainder is unknown. V and J calls and clone size are as listed in that table; D and trimming were resolved from the DNA. The sample records about 240,000 clones, 70% to 80% of which are singletons. The ten largest clones capture 3% to 3.5% of the sample.

Counted from cysteine to phenylalanine, this CDR3 has 16 amino acids. Just CDR3 DNA is preserved here, 48 bases in frame from base 1. Trimmed from V: 4 bases; trimmed from J: 1 base; junction bases lacking a gene match: 10. In the germline V gene, CDR1 corresponds to SGHRS and CDR2 to YFSETQ. The source is a woman older than 75 with acute or convalescent COVID-19. Recombination joined TRBV5-1 with TRBJ2-5, and TRBD2 aligns with 7 junction nucleotides. The sample was peripheral blood. The CDR3 corresponds to CASSQGIGGTQETQYF. The DNA sequence is given as TGCGCCAGCAGCCAAGGTATCGGGGGGACCCAAGAGACCCAGTACTTC.